This TCR beta chain derives from a study of OX40 agonist ivuxolimab in advanced cancers. Assay used: immunoSEQ multiplex PCR; TCRdb lists only in-frame clones, some missing. This sample yields about 5,100 clones, of which about 67% are seen a single time; around 63% belongs to the top ten. Germline CDR1 reads MGHRA; CDR2 reads YSYEKL. V was clipped by 0 bases and J by 0 bases, with 12 bases between them. The CDR3 has 16 residues. The genes are TRBV4-1 and TRBJ2-7; D perhaps matches TRBD2 (6 bases). The clonotype was recovered from an adult with an advanced solid tumor such as melanoma, head and neck, liver or kidney cancer. The sample here was CD4+ or CD8+ T cells sorted from blood, taken in a trial of the OX40 agonist ivuxolimab. Here the CDR3 DNA reads TGCGCCAGCAGCCAAGAGGCCGGGACTCTCTCCTACGAGCAGTACTTC. It encodes CASSQEAGTLSYEQYF.